This TCR beta chain was sequenced for a study of OX40 agonist ivuxolimab in advanced cancers. Background on the study: Anti-PD-1, anti-PD-L1 or anti-CTLA-4 therapy given earlier was allowed, and 40% had some.

Findings of the study overall: Expanded clones were, on average, more numerous in CD8+ T cells than in CD4+. Circulating CD4+ and CD8+ T cells showed clonal expansion by week 6 at 0.1 to 3.0 mg/kg. Among the lowest peripheral clonal expansion occurred in 0.1-3.0 mg/kg partial responders.

Here immunoSEQ multiplex PCR was the method, and the copy in TCRdb shows in-frame clones only, minus some. The sample has about 100,000 clones, around 93% seen once; the top ten hold under 0.65%. Looked up from germline, CDR1 is LNHDA and CDR2 is SQIVND (reference sequence). The CDR3 totals 11 residues. The junction had 5 bases not matched to a gene; V was cut back by 9 bases and J by 8 bases. Worth noting for this clone: The antigen is unknown.

The sample was CD4+ or CD8+ T cells sorted from blood, taken in a trial of the OX40 agonist ivuxolimab. This TCR was sampled from an adult with an advanced solid tumor such as melanoma, head and neck, liver or kidney cancer. The rearrangement joins TRBV19 to TRBJ1-1; 8 bases align to TRBD1. CDR3 residues: CASRGTGEAFF. For the CDR3, the DNA is TGTGCCAGCCGCGGGACAGGAGAAGCTTTCTTT.